The rows below give T cell receptor beta chains drawn from one sample of a study of long-term antiretroviral therapy in people with HIV. Sequenced by immunoSEQ multiplex PCR; TCRdb stores in-frame clones only, minus some. The data contain around 34,000 clones, about four fifths of them seen just once; the ten biggest clones take up about 3.5%. The sample was unsorted PBMCs, taken 3 years after starting antiretroviral therapy. The source of these receptors is a man aged 50-60 years with HIV. CDR3s include the opening cysteine and the closing phenylalanine or tryptophan. A D gene is named only where the DNA matches it firmly. Rows may omit the clone size; those that give it use once, few, many or a size class.

d_call | clone_size | j_call | v_call | cdr3_nt | cdr3_aa
NA | NA | TRBJ2-1 | TRBV7-2 | TGTGCCAGCAGCTCAGGGACATCAGTCTACAATGAGCAGTTCTTC | CASSSGTSVYNEQFF
TRBD2 | NA | TRBJ2-7 | TRBV6-5 | TGTGCCAGCAGTTACGAGGGAGGGCCTAACTCCTACGAGCAGTACTTC | CASSYEGGPNSYEQYF
TRBD1 | NA | TRBJ2-5 | TRBV27 | TGTGCCAGCAGTTCCCTAGCCGGCAGGGGGCCCGGAGAGACCCAGTACTTC | CASSSLAGRGPGETQYF
NA | NA | TRBJ1-1 | TRBV19 | TGTGCCAGTAGGCTCAGGGGTATGAACACTGAAGCTTTCTTT | CASRLRGMNTEAFF
TRBD1 | NA | TRBJ1-3 | TRBV5-6 | TGTGCCAGCAGCAGGAGACAGGGTGGAAACACCATATATTTT | CASSRRQGGNTIYF
NA | NA | TRBJ2-2 | TRBV18 | TGTGCCAGCTCCGTGGCGAGCACCGGGGAGCTGTTTTTT | CASSVASTGELFF
NA | once | TRBJ2-7 | TRBV18 | TGTGCCAGCTCACCAGGTGGGCAGACTACCTACGAGCAGTACTTC | CASSPGGQTTYEQYF
NA | NA | TRBJ2-7 | TRBV27 | TGTGCCAGCAGTGCCGACAGGTACGAGCAGTACTTC | CASSADRYEQYF
NA | NA | TRBJ1-2 | TRBV28 | TGTGCCAGCAGTCGAGCTTACACAAATGGCTACACCTTC | CASSRAYTNGYTF
TRBD1 | NA | TRBJ1-3 | TRBV28 | TGTGCCAGCAGTACGCAGACAGGGGGCTCTGGAAACACCATATATTTT | CASSTQTGGSGNTIYF
NA | NA | TRBJ1-1 | TRBV27 | TGTGCCAGCAGGGCCTGGACAGCCTCAAACACTGAAGCTTTCTTT | CASRAWTASNTEAFF
TRBD1 | NA | TRBJ2-2 | TRBV7-2 | TGTGCCAGCAGCTCGAACAGGGGAAACACCGGGGAGCTGTTTTTT | CASSSNRGNTGELFF
NA | NA | TRBJ2-3 | TRBV27 | TGTGCCAGCAGTTTCCTCCAGGGTTTAGGGCAGTATTTT | CASSFLQGLGQYF
NA | NA | TRBJ2-7 | TRBV5-1 | TGCGCCAGCAGCTTGGCCAGCGGTTCCTACGAGCAGTACTTC | CASSLASGSYEQYF
TRBD2 | NA | TRBJ2-7 | TRBV7-9 | TGTGCCAGCAGCTCGGGACTAGCGAGTAACGAGCAGTACTTC | CASSSGLASNEQYF
TRBD1 | NA | TRBJ2-7 | TRBV10-3 | TGTGCCATCAGTGAATGGGACAGTGAGCAGTACTTC | CAISEWDSEQYF
NA | few | TRBJ2-2 | TRBV2 | TGTGCCAGCAGTGACCGGCCCACCGGGGAGCTGTTTTTT | CASSDRPTGELFF
TRBD1 | NA | TRBJ2-5 | TRBV9 | TGTGCCAGCAGCGTGACAGGGTCTTCAGAGACCCAGTACTTC | CASSVTGSSETQYF
NA | NA | TRBJ1-3 | TRBV6-1 | TGTGCCAGCAAAGTTTGGGGGGCTGGAAACACCATATATTTT | CASKVWGAGNTIYF
NA | few | TRBJ2-7 | TRBV6-5 | TGTGCCAGCAGTTACGTACTGGGAACCTACGAGCAGTACTTC | CASSYVLGTYEQYF
NA | NA | TRBJ2-7 | TRBV19 | TGTGCCAGTAGTATTGCTAGCTCCTACGAGCAGTACTTC | CASSIASSYEQYF
NA | NA | TRBJ2-1 | TRBV5-1 | TGCGCCAGCAGCTTGGTACTAGGGGCCAGGTATGAGCAGTTCTTC | CASSLVLGARYEQFF
NA | NA | TRBJ2-7 | TRBV19 | TGTGCCAGTAGTATAGATACCCAGGACGAGCAGTACTTC | CASSIDTQDEQYF
NA | few | TRBJ1-2 | TRBV28 | TGTGCCAGCAGTTCCCTCTTTACTAACTATGGCTACACCTTC | CASSSLFTNYGYTF
NA | few | TRBJ2-2 | TRBV2 | TGTGCCAGCAGCACGGCGTCCTTGGGAGGCGGGGAGCTGTTTTTT | CASSTASLGGGELFF
NA | once | TRBJ1-4 | TRBV29-1 | TGCAGCGTGACCACAGGGTTAACTAATGAAAAACTGTTTTTT | CSVTTGLTNEKLFF
NA | NA | TRBJ1-3 | TRBV9 | TGTGCCAGCAGTTTTCAGGTTTATGGAAACACCATATATTTT | CASSFQVYGNTIYF
NA | once | TRBJ1-1 | TRBV6-5 | TGTGCCAGCAGTTACTCGGCGGGGAGGACTGAAGCTTTCTTT | CASSYSAGRTEAFF
NA | NA | TRBJ1-1 | TRBV4-1 | TGCGCCAGCAGCCGTACCTTGGGGCAGGGAGGCACTGAAGCTTTCTTT | CASSRTLGQGGTEAFF
NA | NA | TRBJ1-5 | TRBV7-8 | TGTGCCAGCAGCTTGGGACTTACAGAGGATCAGCCCCAGCATTTT | CASSLGLTEDQPQHF
TRBD2 | NA | TRBJ2-5 | TRBV19 | TGTGCCAGCCAGCCGGGACTAGCGGCGGGGGAAGAGACCCAGTACTTC | CASQPGLAAGEETQYF
TRBD2 | NA | TRBJ2-7 | TRBV6-5 | TGTGCCAGCAGTTACGTTCTAGCGGGGGCTCGGTACGAGCAGTACTTC | CASSYVLAGARYEQYF
TRBD2 | NA | TRBJ2-3 | TRBV5-1 | TGCGCCAGCAGCTTGGACGGCGGACTAGCGGGAGTCTCGGATACGCAGTATTTT | CASSLDGGLAGVSDTQYF
NA | NA | TRBJ2-7 | TRBV7-2 | TGTGCCAGCAGCTCAGGGGAGGGGGGTTACGAGCAGTACTTC | CASSSGEGGYEQYF
NA | NA | TRBJ1-2 | TRBV6-5 | TGTGCCAGCAGTTACGACAGGACTGGCTACACCTTC | CASSYDRTGYTF
NA | NA | TRBJ2-7 | TRBV19 | TGTGCCAGTAGACGATCCCCGGGACGTTTCTACGAGCAGTACTTC | CASRRSPGRFYEQYF
TRBD2 | NA | TRBJ2-5 | TRBV4-3 | TGCGCCAGCAGCCAAGGCTTAACGGGGGGCCAAGAGACCCAGTACTTC | CASSQGLTGGQETQYF